The next 21 T cell receptor beta chains were all read from a single sample in a study of cytomegalovirus exposure and HLA in healthy donors. Primers included in the PCR were 60 Vbeta and 13 Jbeta primers. Repertoires were generated with immunoSEQ multiplex PCR, while TCRdb's copy carries only in-frame clones and drops some. The sample table sets out about 41,000 clones. Material for sequencing was PBMCs. The source is a man aged 25-45 years in good health and CMV-seronegative.

The genes are TRBV7-9 and TRBJ2-7; weak D call: TRBD1 (6 bases). V shed 4 bases and J shed 6 bases, with 25 bases lying between them. The germline CDR1 and CDR2 sequences are SEHNR and FQNEAQ (reference sequence). The CDR3 is 17 residues long. CDR3 sequence reads: CASSSPTYRDNLPEQYF. DNA for the CDR3: TGTGCCAGCAGCTCCCCGACATACCGGGACAATCTCCCCGAGCAGTACTTC.

The CDR3 DNA is TGTGCCAGCAGTTACTCGGGCGGGGGGTCAGATACGCAGTATTTT. Amino acid sequence: CASSYSGGGSDTQYF. The chain links TRBV6-5 to TRBJ2-3, with TRBD2 identical over 8 bases. The length of the CDR3 is 15 residues. Germline loops: CDR1 MNHEY, CDR2 SVGAGI. V lost 0 bases and J lost 4; bases outside the gene matches: 3.

The chain employs TRBV29-1 and TRBJ1-1; tentatively, D is TRBD1 (5 bases). Trimming shortened V by 0 bases and J by 6 bases, and 11 bases separated the two germline ends. This CDR3 is 13 amino acids long. CDR1 and CDR2 from the germline V gene are SQVTM and ANQGSEA. The CDR3 protein is CSVEESGGSEAFF. The CDR3 coding sequence is TGCAGCGTTGAAGAGTCCGGGGGTTCTGAAGCTTTCTTT. Using reference TRBV29-1 and TRBJ1-1 for the parts outside the CDR3, the full variable domain is SAVISQKPSRDICQRGTSLTIQCQVDSQVTMMFWYRQQPGQSLTLIATANQGSEATYESGFVIDKFPISRPNLTFSTLTVSNMSPEDSSIYLCSVEESGGSEAFFGQGTRLTVV.

This sequence joins TRBV19 and TRBJ2-1; TRBD1 agrees at 7 bases. Germline V gene lookup returns CDR1 LNHDA and CDR2 SQIVND (reference sequence). The ends lost 3 bases at V and 0 bases at J; junction bases unmatched: 2. There are 15 residues in the CDR3. The CDR3 here is CASSIQGDSYNEQFF. The CDR3 DNA reads TGTGCCAGTAGTATCCAGGGGGACTCCTACAATGAGCAGTTCTTC.

The rearrangement joins TRBV6-6 to TRBJ1-5; D perhaps matches TRBD1 (6 bases). The CDR3 runs to 15 residues. Germline CDR1 is MNHNY and CDR2 is SVGAGI (reference sequence). The V and J ends lost 1 base and 0 bases respectively, with 7 bases between them. CDR3 coding DNA: TGTGCCAGCAGTTACTTGGACAGTAGCAATCAGCCCCAGCATTTT. Its protein product is CASSYLDSSNQPQHF.

V and J are TRBV6-1 and TRBJ2-1; D ambiguous. V was clipped by 7 bases and J by 0 bases, with 7 bases between them. CDR1 and CDR2 from the germline V gene are MNHNS and SASEGT. The CDR3 consists of 13 residues. CDR3 nucleotide sequence: TGTGCCAGCACTGTCCTCTCCTACAATGAGCAGTTCTTC. Its protein product is CASTVLSYNEQFF.

The chain is built from TRBV18 and TRBJ1-1; D is ambiguous. Germline values: CDR1 KGHSH, CDR2 LQKENI. The CDR3 extends over 14 amino acids. The V gene lost 6 bases and the J gene lost 1 base, with 12 bases spanning the gap. As DNA, the CDR3 is TGTGCCAGCTCCCCCGGGGTATCGAACACTGAAGCTTTCTTT. Its protein is CASSPGVSNTEAFF.

The V and J genes are TRBV28 and TRBJ2-3; D not resolved. This CDR3 contains 16 residues. The V end lost 3 bases, the J end lost 0 bases, and 13 bases lay between the germline ends. CDR1 and CDR2 (germline): MDHEN, SYDVKM. In nucleotides, the CDR3 is TGTGCCAGCAGTTTCCCACAGCTTTCTAGCACAGATACGCAGTATTTT. Encoded protein: CASSFPQLSSTDTQYF.

J is TRBJ2-6 and V is TRBV25-1; D remains unclear. This CDR3 is 17 amino acids long. Deletions cut 5 bases from V and 2 bases from J, with 16 bases between. The germline V gene has CDR1 MGHDK and CDR2 SYGVNS. CDR3 region: CASSPETITTGANVLTF. The CDR3 DNA sequence: TGTGCCAGCAGTCCCGAAACCATTACTACTGGGGCCAACGTCCTGACTTTC.

As to this clone: The germline gene is not matched at one end of the junction; a read error may be the cause. This chain links TRBV5-6 with TRBJ2-7; maybe TRBD1 (5 bases). The CDR3 spans 13 residues. Germline CDR1 is SGHDT and CDR2 is YYEEEE. CDR3 sequence (DNA): TGTGACAGCAGCTTGGTACAGGCCTACGAGCAGTACTTC. Residues: CDSSLVQAYEQYF.

This clone is deemed medium-sized by its frequency. The V call is TRBV10-3, the J call TRBJ1-4, with 10 bases lining up with TRBD1. Looked up from germline, CDR1 is ENHRY and CDR2 is SYGVKD. Losses at the gene ends were 6 bases for V and 8 bases for J; bases not matched to a gene: 6. CDR3 length equals 14 residues. In DNA form, the CDR3 reads TGTGCCATCAGCCCGGGACAGGGGAACGAAAAACTGTTTTTT. Its protein product is CAISPGQGNEKLFF.

J is TRBJ2-7 and V is TRBV13; TRBD1 matches 12 bases. The CDR3 has 14 residues. J gave up 6 bases and V 4 bases, and 4 bases lay outside the gene matches. Germline V lookup: CDR1 PRHDT, CDR2 FYEKMQ (reference sequence). The CDR3 is CASSSRDRGREQYF. In DNA form, the CDR3 reads TGTGCCAGCAGCTCCCGGGACAGGGGGCGCGAGCAGTACTTC.

The rearrangement links TRBV6-1 to TRBJ2-1; TRBD2 matches at 7 bases. Germline CDR1 is MNHNS and CDR2 is SASEGT. This CDR3 contains 15 residues. With 7 bases clipped from V and 3 bases from J, the junction kept 9 bases outside the gene matches. The CDR3 loop reads CASTPLAEYYNEQFF. CDR3 coding DNA: TGTGCCAGCACCCCTCTAGCGGAGTACTACAATGAGCAGTTCTTC.

The chain links TRBV19 to TRBJ1-1; D uncertain. Germline CDR1 is LNHDA and CDR2 is SQIVND (reference sequence). V lost 8 bases, J lost 2 bases, and 24 bases lay in between. The CDR3 loop spans 17 amino acids. Here the CDR3 reads CASGSVEIGGPNTEAFF. DNA of the CDR3: TGTGCCAGTGGGTCGGTAGAGATCGGTGGGCCTAACACTGAAGCTTTCTTT.

As to this clone: At the DNA level, this CDR3 is encoded by other sequences in the same sample as well. The chain is built from TRBV4-3 and TRBJ1-2, with 7 bases that match TRBD1. With V trimmed by 3 bases and J by 3 bases, 7 bases remained unmatched. Germline V gene lookup returns CDR1 LGHNA and CDR2 YSLEER. This CDR3 region has 15 residues. CDR3 protein: CASSQATTGDYGYTF. The DNA for the CDR3 is TGCGCCAGCAGCCAGGCCACAACAGGGGACTATGGCTACACCTTC.

The genes are TRBV25-1 and TRBJ2-7; tentatively, D is TRBD2 (7 bases). The germline gives CDR1 MGHDK, CDR2 SYGVNS. This CDR3 region has 18 residues. V was pared by 4 bases and J by 4 bases, with 26 bases between. The CDR3 here is CASSARPREETGRYEQYF. CDR3 DNA sequence: TGTGCCAGCAGTGCCCGCCCTCGGGAGGAGACAGGCCGATACGAGCAGTACTTC.

The chain is built from TRBV9 and TRBJ2-3, with 8 bases lining up with TRBD2. The CDR3 totals 14 residues. Germline assignment: CDR1 SGDLS and CDR2 YYNGEE. The V segment lost 5 bases and the J segment 6 bases; nucleotides outside the gene matches: 8. CDR3 sequence: CASSPGGVGDTQYF. The DNA of the CDR3 is TGTGCCAGCAGTCCCGGGGGGGTAGGGGATACGCAGTATTTT.

The chain carries TRBV5-1 and TRBJ2-7; the match to TRBD2 covers 8 bases. The CDR3 totals 14 residues. V shed 4 bases, J shed 3 bases, and the junction held 6 bases outside the gene matches. Germline lookup yields CDR1 SGHRS and CDR2 YFSETQ. DNA of the CDR3: TGCGCCAGCAGCCGGGGACTAGAAAGCTACGAGCAGTACTTC. Translation: CASSRGLESYEQYF.

This sequence joins TRBV5-6 and TRBJ1-2, with TRBD1 as a possible D gene (5 bases). V lost 0 bases to trimming and J lost 3 bases, with 9 bases between them. This CDR3 spans 14 amino acids. Germline V CDR1 and CDR2: SGHDT, YYEEEE. The CDR3 region is CASSLVGGDYGYTF. CDR3 bases: TGTGCCAGCAGCTTGGTGGGGGGGGACTATGGCTACACCTTC.

V and J are TRBV11-1 and TRBJ1-1; 9 bases match TRBD1. Germline CDR1 is SGHAT and CDR2 is FQDESV (reference sequence). The CDR3 runs to 15 residues. Germline trimming cut 5 bases from V and 6 bases from J; bases unmatched to any gene: 10. DNA for the CDR3: TGTGCCAGCAGCCCGGGACAGGGCCGGCCGGCTGAAGCTTTCTTT. This translates into CASSPGQGRPAEAFF. Complete variable domain (other parts from reference TRBV11-1 and TRBJ1-1): EAEVAQSPRYKITEKSQAVAFWCDPISGHATLYWYRQILGQGPELLVQFQDESVVDDSQLPKDRFSAERLKGVDSTLKIQPAELGDSAMYLCASSPGQGRPAEAFFGQGTRLTVV.

The V gene is TRBV15, the J gene TRBJ2-7; 10 nucleotides match TRBD1. The CDR3 spans 15 residues. From germline, CDR1 is LNHNV and CDR2 YYDKDF (reference sequence). With 0 bases clipped from V and 3 bases from J, the junction kept 2 bases outside the gene matches. The CDR3 nucleotides are TGTGCCACCAGCAGAGATCGGACAGGGGGCTACGAGCAGTACTTC. This encodes CATSRDRTGGYEQYF.